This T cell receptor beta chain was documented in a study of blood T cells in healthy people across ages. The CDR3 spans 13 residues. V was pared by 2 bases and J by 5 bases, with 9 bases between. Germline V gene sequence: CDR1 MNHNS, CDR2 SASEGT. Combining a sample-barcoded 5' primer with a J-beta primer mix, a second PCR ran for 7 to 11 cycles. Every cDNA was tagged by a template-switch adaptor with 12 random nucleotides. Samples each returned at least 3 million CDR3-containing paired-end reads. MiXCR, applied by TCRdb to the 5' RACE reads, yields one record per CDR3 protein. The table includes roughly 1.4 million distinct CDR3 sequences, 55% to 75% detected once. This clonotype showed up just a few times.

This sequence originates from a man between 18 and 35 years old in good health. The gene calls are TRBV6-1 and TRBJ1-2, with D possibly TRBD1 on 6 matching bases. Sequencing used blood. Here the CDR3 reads CASSERQGYGYTF. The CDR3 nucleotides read TGTGCCAGCAGTGAACGGCAGGGGTATGGCTACACCTTC.